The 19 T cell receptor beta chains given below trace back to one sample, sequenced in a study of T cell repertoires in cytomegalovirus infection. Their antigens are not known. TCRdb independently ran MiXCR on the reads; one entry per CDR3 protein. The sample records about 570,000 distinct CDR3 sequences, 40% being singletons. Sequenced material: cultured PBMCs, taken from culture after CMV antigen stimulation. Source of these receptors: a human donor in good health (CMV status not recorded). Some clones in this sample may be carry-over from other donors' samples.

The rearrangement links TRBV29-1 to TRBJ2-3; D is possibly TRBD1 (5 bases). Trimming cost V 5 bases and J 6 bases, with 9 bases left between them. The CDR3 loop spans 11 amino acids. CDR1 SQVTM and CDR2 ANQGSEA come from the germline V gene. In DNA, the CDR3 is TGCAGCGTTCAGGGCCGGGATACGCAGTATTTT. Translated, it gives CSVQGRDTQYF.

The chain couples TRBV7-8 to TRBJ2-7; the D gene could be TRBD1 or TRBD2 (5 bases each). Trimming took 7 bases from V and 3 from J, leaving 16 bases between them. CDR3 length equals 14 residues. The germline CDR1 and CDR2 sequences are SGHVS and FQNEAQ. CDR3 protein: CASTQRGRSYEQYF. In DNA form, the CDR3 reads TGTGCCAGCACCCAAAGGGGACGTAGCTACGAGCAGTACTTC. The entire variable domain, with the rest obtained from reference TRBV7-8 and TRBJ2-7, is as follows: GAGVSQSPRYKVAKRGQDVALRCDPISGHVSLFWYQQALGQGPEFLTYFQNEAQLDKSGLPSDRFFAERPEGSVSTLKIQRTQQEDSAVYLCASTQRGRSYEQYFGPGTRLTVT.

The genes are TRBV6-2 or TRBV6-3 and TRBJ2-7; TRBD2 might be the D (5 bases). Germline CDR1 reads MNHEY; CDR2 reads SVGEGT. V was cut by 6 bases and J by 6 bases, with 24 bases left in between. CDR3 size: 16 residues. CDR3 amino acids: CASRYDRETPILEQYF. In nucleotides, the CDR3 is TGTGCCAGCAGGTACGACCGGGAAACCCCTATCCTCGAGCAGTACTTC.

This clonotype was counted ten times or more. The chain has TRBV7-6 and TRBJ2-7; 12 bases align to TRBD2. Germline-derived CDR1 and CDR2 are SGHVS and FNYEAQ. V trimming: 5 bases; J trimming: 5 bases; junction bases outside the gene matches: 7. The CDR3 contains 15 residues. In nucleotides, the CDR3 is TGTGCCAGCAGCCCCACTAGCGGGAGGTTCCACGAGCAGTACTTC. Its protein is CASSPTSGRFHEQYF.

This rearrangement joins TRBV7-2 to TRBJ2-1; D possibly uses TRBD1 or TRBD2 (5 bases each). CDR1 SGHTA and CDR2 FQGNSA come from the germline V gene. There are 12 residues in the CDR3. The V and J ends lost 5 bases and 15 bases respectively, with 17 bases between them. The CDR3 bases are TGTGCCAGCAGCCTCTCCTGGGACCGCAGGTTCTTC. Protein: CASSLSWDRRFF.

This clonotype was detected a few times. This chain's CDR3 is CASSPGPATDTQYF. CDR3 bases: TGTGCCAGCAGCCCAGGCCCGGCCACAGATACGCAGTATTTT. The chain is built from TRBV6-1 and TRBJ2-3; D uncertain. The CDR3 extends over 14 amino acids. V was shortened by 6 bases and J by 2 bases, with 12 bases between the two germline ends. Germline lookup yields CDR1 MNHNS and CDR2 SASEGT.

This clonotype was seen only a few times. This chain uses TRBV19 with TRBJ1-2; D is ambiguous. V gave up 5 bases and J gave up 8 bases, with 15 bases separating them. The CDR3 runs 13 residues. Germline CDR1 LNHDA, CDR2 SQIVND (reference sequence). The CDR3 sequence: CASSPRIDGGYTF. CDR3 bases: TGTGCCAGTAGTCCCCGCATTGATGGCGGCTACACCTTC. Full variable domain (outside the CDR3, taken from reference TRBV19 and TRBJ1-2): DGGITQSPKYLFRKEGQNVTLSCEQNLNHDAMYWYRQDPGQGLRLIYYSQIVNDFQKGDIAEGYSVSREKKESFPLTVTSAQKNPTAFYLCASSPRIDGGYTFGSGTRLTVV.

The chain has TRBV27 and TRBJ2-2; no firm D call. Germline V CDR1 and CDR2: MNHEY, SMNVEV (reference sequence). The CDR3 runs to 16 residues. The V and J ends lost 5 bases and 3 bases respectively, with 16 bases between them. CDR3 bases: TGTGCCAGCAGTCCCCTCGTAGGGTTGGACACCGGGGAGCTGTTTTTT. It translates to CASSPLVGLDTGELFF.

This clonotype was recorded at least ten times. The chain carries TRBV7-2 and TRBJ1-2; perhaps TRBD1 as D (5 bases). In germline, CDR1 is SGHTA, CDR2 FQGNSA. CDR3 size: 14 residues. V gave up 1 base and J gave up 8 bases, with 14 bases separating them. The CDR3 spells CASSLVGRESGYTF. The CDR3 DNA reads TGTGCCAGCAGCTTAGTTGGCAGGGAGAGCGGCTACACCTTC.

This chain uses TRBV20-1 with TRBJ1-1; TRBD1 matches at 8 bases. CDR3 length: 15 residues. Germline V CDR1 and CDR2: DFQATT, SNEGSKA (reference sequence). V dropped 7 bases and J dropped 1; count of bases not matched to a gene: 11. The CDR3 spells CSGRGKGQANTEAFF. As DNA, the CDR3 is TGCAGTGGCAGGGGGAAGGGACAGGCGAACACTGAAGCTTTCTTT.

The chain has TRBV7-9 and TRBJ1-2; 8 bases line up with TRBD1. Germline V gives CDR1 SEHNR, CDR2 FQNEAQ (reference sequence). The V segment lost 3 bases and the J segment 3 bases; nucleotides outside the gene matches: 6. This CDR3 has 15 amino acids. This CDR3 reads CASSFGRGLDYGYTF. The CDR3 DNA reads TGTGCCAGCAGCTTCGGCAGGGGGCTCGACTATGGCTACACCTTC.

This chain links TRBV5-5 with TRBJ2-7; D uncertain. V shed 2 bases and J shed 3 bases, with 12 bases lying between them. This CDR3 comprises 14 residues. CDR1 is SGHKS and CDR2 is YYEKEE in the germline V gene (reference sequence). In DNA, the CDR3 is TGTGCCAGCAGCTTTTTCGCGGAGTACTACGAGCAGTACTTC. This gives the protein CASSFFAEYYEQYF.

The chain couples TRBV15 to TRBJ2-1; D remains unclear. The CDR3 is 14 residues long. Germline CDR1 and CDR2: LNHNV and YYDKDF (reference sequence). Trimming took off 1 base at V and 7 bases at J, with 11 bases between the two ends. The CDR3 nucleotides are TGTGCCACCAGCAGAGGCCAATCTTTAAATGAGCAGTTCTTC. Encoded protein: CATSRGQSLNEQFF.

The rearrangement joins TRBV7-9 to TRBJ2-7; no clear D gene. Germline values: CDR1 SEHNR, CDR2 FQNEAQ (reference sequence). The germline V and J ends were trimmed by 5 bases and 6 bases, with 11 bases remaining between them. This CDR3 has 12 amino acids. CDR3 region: CASSPVSGEQYF. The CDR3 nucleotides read TGTGCCAGCAGCCCAGTCAGTGGCGAGCAGTACTTC.

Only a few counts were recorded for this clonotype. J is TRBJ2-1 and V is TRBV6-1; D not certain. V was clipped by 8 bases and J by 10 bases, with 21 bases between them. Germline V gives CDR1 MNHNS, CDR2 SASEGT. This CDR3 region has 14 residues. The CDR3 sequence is CASQTRPALGEQFF. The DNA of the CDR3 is TGTGCCAGCCAAACAAGGCCCGCATTGGGCGAGCAGTTCTTC.

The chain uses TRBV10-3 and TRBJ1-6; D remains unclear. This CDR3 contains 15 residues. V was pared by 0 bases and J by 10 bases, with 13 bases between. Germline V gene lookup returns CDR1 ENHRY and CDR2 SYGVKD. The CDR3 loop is CAISESSLTVSPLHF. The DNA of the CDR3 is TGTGCCATCAGTGAGTCGTCTTTGACCGTGTCACCCCTCCACTTT.

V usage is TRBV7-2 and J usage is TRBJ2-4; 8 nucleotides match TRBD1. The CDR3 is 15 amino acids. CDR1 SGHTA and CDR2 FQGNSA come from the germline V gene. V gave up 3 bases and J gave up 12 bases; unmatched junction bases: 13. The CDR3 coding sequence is TGTGCCAGCAGCTTTTCGAGTGGGCAGGGGGCTAGTCAGTACTTC. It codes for CASSFSSGQGASQYF.

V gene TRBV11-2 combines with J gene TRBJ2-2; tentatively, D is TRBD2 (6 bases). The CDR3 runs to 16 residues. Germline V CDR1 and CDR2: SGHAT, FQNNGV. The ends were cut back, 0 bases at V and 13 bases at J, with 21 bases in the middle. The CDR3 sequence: CASSLEFDRDSVGLFF. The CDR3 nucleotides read TGTGCCAGCAGCTTAGAGTTTGACCGGGACTCCGTTGGGCTGTTTTTT.

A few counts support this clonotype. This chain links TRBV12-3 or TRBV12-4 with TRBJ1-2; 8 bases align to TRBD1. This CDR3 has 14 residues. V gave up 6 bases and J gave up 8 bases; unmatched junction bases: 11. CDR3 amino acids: CASRSQGAPWGYTF. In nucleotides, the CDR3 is TGTGCCAGCAGATCCCAGGGGGCGCCTTGGGGCTACACCTTC.